The rows below give T cell receptor beta chains drawn from one sample of a study of T cell repertoires in cytomegalovirus infection. TCRdb re-called the reads with MiXCR, one entry per CDR3 protein. Among approximately 750,000 distinct CDR3 sequences listed, roughly a third were seen once. The sequenced material came from PBMCs. These receptors came from a human donor in good health (CMV status not recorded). Some clones in this sample may be carry-over from other donors' samples. Both conserved end residues are part of each CDR3. The D gene is left open where the match is weak. The size entry is marked missing in some rows and otherwise reads once, few, many or a size class.

v_gene: TRBV7-2; abundance: many; j_gene: TRBJ1-2; d_gene: -; CDR3nt: TGTGCCAGCAGCTTAGCCGGCGGGTATAAGGATGGCTACACCTTC; CDR3aa: CASSLAGGYKDGYTF
v_gene: TRBV3-1; abundance: -; j_gene: TRBJ1-6; d_gene: TRBD1; CDR3nt: TGTGCCAGCAGCCTCAGGCCGGGACAGGGCAATTCACCCCTCCACTTT; CDR3aa: CASSLRPGQGNSPLHF
v_gene: TRBV27; abundance: -; j_gene: TRBJ2-7; d_gene: TRBD1; CDR3nt: TGTGCCAGCAGTCGAAACCGGGACAGGGGGCTTTACGAGCAGTACTTC; CDR3aa: CASSRNRDRGLYEQYF
v_gene: TRBV7-2; abundance: many; j_gene: TRBJ2-3; d_gene: TRBD2; CDR3nt: TGTGCCAGCAGCGGAAGACTAGCGGGAACAGATACGCAGTATTTT; CDR3aa: CASSGRLAGTDTQYF
v_gene: TRBV19; abundance: few; j_gene: TRBJ1-2; d_gene: -; CDR3nt: TGTGCCAGTAGTACGCCTACGACGGGCCCGGACCCTGGCTACACCTTC; CDR3aa: CASSTPTTGPDPGYTF
v_gene: TRBV6-1; abundance: -; j_gene: TRBJ2-5; d_gene: -; CDR3nt: TGTGCCAGCATTTACGACAGCAAGGAGACCCAGTACTTC; CDR3aa: CASIYDSKETQYF
v_gene: TRBV12-3/TRBV12-4; abundance: -; j_gene: TRBJ1-1; d_gene: TRBD1; CDR3nt: TGTGCCAGCAGTTCAAACCCGGGACAGATGAACACTGAAGCTTTCTTT; CDR3aa: CASSSNPGQMNTEAFF
v_gene: TRBV12-3/TRBV12-4; abundance: -; j_gene: TRBJ2-1; d_gene: -; CDR3nt: TGTGCCAGCAGTTTTTTTTCAGGGGAGCAGTTCTTC; CDR3aa: CASSFFSGEQFF
v_gene: TRBV27; abundance: -; j_gene: TRBJ1-6; d_gene: TRBD1; CDR3nt: TGTGCCAGCGGGGGGGACAGGGGAAATTCACCCCTCCACTTT; CDR3aa: CASGGDRGNSPLHF
v_gene: TRBV29-1; abundance: few; j_gene: TRBJ2-3; d_gene: -; CDR3nt: TGCAGCGTTCCTCTAGGTAGCACAGATACGCAGTATTTT; CDR3aa: CSVPLGSTDTQYF
v_gene: TRBV7-9; abundance: few; j_gene: TRBJ2-1; d_gene: -; CDR3nt: TGTGCCAGCTGGGCCAAGGGGGGGGGTGGGAATGAGCAGTTCTTC; CDR3aa: CASWAKGGGGNEQFF
v_gene: TRBV4-1; abundance: few; j_gene: TRBJ2-5; d_gene: -; CDR3nt: TGCGCCAGCAGCCCCCGATTGGGGGAGACCCAGTACTTC; CDR3aa: CASSPRLGETQYF
v_gene: TRBV28; abundance: few; j_gene: TRBJ1-3; d_gene: TRBD1; CDR3nt: TGTGCCAGCAGCACGACAGGGCGAAACACCATATATTTT; CDR3aa: CASSTTGRNTIYF
v_gene: TRBV6-5; abundance: -; j_gene: TRBJ2-2; d_gene: -; CDR3nt: TGTGCCAGCAGTTACGGGGGCTACAGGGGAAGTCGTGGCGGGGATCTGTTTTTT; CDR3aa: CASSYGGYRGSRGGDLFF
v_gene: TRBV12-3/TRBV12-4; abundance: -; j_gene: TRBJ1-5; d_gene: -; CDR3nt: TGTGCCAGCAGTCCCAAGACCCTTCTGGGAGATAGCAATCAGCCCCAGCATTTT; CDR3aa: CASSPKTLLGDSNQPQHF
v_gene: TRBV7-9; abundance: -; j_gene: TRBJ1-4; d_gene: -; CDR3nt: TGTGCCAGCAGCTTTTCGCGTGTTCATGAAAAACTGTTTTTT; CDR3aa: CASSFSRVHEKLFF
v_gene: TRBV7-2; abundance: -; j_gene: TRBJ2-3; d_gene: -; CDR3nt: TGTGCCAGCAGCTTAGATGTGGCGGGACGCACAGATACGCAGTATTTT; CDR3aa: CASSLDVAGRTDTQYF